Below are 23 T cell receptor beta chains sequenced from a single sample in a study of shared clonotypes between healthy human individuals. Sequenced by immunoSEQ multiplex PCR; TCRdb stores in-frame clones only, minus some. This table has millions of clones, about 92% appearing once. Sequenced input: naive CD4+ T cells from PBMCs. This sample's subset: CD45RA+ positively selected. The receptor source for this set is a man aged 18 to 29 in good health. Some clones in this sample may be carry-over from other donors' samples.

The gene calls are TRBV29-1 and TRBJ1-1, with a possible D match to TRBD1 (6 bases). With 4 bases removed from V and 7 bases from J, the gap between germline ends came to 13 bases. Per the germline V gene, CDR1 is SQVTM and CDR2 is ANQGSEA. CDR3 length: 12 residues. CDR3 coding DNA: TGCAGCGTTGTACGGGGGCTTGGTGAAGCTTTCTTT. Its protein is CSVVRGLGEAFF. Drawing the rest from reference TRBV29-1 and TRBJ1-1, the complete variable domain is SAVISQKPSRDICQRGTSLTIQCQVDSQVTMMFWYRQQPGQSLTLIATANQGSEATYESGFVIDKFPISRPNLTFSTLTVSNMSPEDSSIYLCSVVRGLGEAFFGQGTRLTVV.

This sequence joins TRBV9 and TRBJ2-1; 8 nucleotides line up with TRBD2. Germline V gene sequence: CDR1 SGDLS, CDR2 YYNGEE. V was pared by 6 bases and J by 3 bases, with 5 bases of the junction left unmatched. The CDR3 is 14 amino acids. The DNA of the CDR3 is TGTGCCAGCACCAGCGGGAGAGGCTACAATGAGCAGTTCTTC. It translates to CASTSGRGYNEQFF.

This clone was seen more than once but under ten times. V usage is TRBV30 and J usage is TRBJ1-1; D perhaps matches TRBD1 (6 bases). The germline V gene encodes CDR1 GTSNPN and CDR2 SVGIG (reference sequence). The CDR3 covers 13 residues. Trimming cost V 1 base and J 7 bases, with 13 bases left between them. CDR3 residues: CAWSEDRGFEAFF. The CDR3 nucleotides read TGTGCCTGGAGTGAGGATAGGGGGTTTGAAGCTTTCTTT.

The V call is TRBV2, the J call TRBJ1-3, with TRBD1 as a possible D gene (6 bases). This CDR3 spans 15 amino acids. The V and J ends lost 4 bases and 0 bases respectively, with 10 bases between them. Germline V CDR1 and CDR2: SNHLY, FYNNEI. CDR3 DNA: TGTGCCAGCAGTGGACAGGCCAACTCTGGAAACACCATATATTTT. Encoded protein: CASSGQANSGNTIYF.

This chain uses TRBV11-2 with TRBJ1-4; TRBD1 aligns across 10 bases. Trimming at V came to 5 bases and at J to 8 bases, leaving 5 bases not matched to a gene. CDR1 SGHAT and CDR2 FQNNGV come from the germline V gene. The length of the CDR3 is 14 residues. For the CDR3, the DNA is TGTGCCAGCAGCACCGGGACAGGGGAGGAAAAACTGTTTTTT. This translates into CASSTGTGEEKLFF.

J is TRBJ2-1 and V is TRBV5-1; 8 bases fit TRBD2. Trimming at V came to 1 base and at J to 5 bases, leaving 8 bases not matched to a gene. The length of the CDR3 is 16 residues. CDR1 SGHRS and CDR2 YFSETQ come from the germline V gene. The CDR3 DNA reads TGCGCCAGCAGCTTGCCCACCGGGACTAGAGACAATGAGCAGTTCTTC. This encodes CASSLPTGTRDNEQFF.

This sequence joins TRBV6-6 and TRBJ2-7, with 11 bases that match TRBD2. CDR3 size: 12 residues. From germline, CDR1 is MNHNY and CDR2 SVGAGI (reference sequence). With 10 bases clipped from V and 3 bases from J, the junction kept 2 bases outside the gene matches. CDR3 DNA: TGTGCCACCGGGACTAGCGGCTACGAGCAGTACTTC. This translates into CATGTSGYEQYF.

With regard to this clone: Lacking the conserved final phenylalanine or tryptophan, this CDR3 likely reflects a read error. The DNA is left out, because the CDR3 cannot be placed on it with certainty; the CDR3 is given as TCRdb lists it. The V call is TRBV6-1, the J call TRBJ2-7; the tabulated D call, TRBD1, remains unverified against the DNA. CDR1 is MNHNS, CDR2 SASEGT, per germline. The CDR3 spans 11 residues, counting both ends. CDR3 amino acids: CASSEAGGQGD.

The CDR3 here is CASSQGQSNQPQHF. The CDR3 nucleotides read TGCGCCAGCAGCCAGGGACAGAGCAATCAGCCCCAGCATTTT. The J gene is TRBJ1-5, the V gene TRBV4-3; TRBD1 matches 7 bases. This CDR3 comprises 14 residues. Germline V gene lookup returns CDR1 LGHNA and CDR2 YSLEER. After removal of 3 bases from V and 1 base from J, the junction contained 0 bases not matched to a gene.

The V and J genes are TRBV18 and TRBJ2-1; 9 bases map to TRBD2. With V trimmed by 5 bases and J by 7 bases, 9 bases remained unmatched. The CDR3 runs to 15 residues. Per the germline V gene, CDR1 is KGHSH and CDR2 is LQKENI. CDR3 in amino acids: CASSSLAGARNEQFF. DNA for the CDR3: TGTGCCAGCTCATCCTTAGCGGGAGCCCGGAATGAGCAGTTCTTC.

Notes on this clone: Other DNA sequences in this specimen translate into the identical CDR3. V and J are TRBV28 and TRBJ2-7; 10 bases are shared with TRBD2. The CDR3 sequence is 15 residues long. Germline V lookup: CDR1 MDHEN, CDR2 SYDVKM. The V and J ends lost 2 bases and 5 bases, in that order; junction bases with no gene match: 6. The CDR3 loop reads CASSLGVAGGNEQYF. DNA of the CDR3: TGTGCCAGCAGTTTAGGGGTAGCGGGGGGCAACGAGCAGTACTTC.

On this clone itself: The sample has other DNA sequences that encode this CDR3 too. The chain employs TRBV7-3 and TRBJ1-1, with D perhaps matching TRBD1 (5 bases). Per the germline V gene, CDR1 is SGHTA and CDR2 is FQGTGA. The CDR3 sequence is 14 residues long. Trimming cost V 5 bases and J 1 base, with 11 bases left between them. For the CDR3, the DNA is TGTGCCAGCAGCCCCACCGGGGGGAACACTGAAGCTTTCTTT. Protein product: CASSPTGGNTEAFF.

The chain is built from TRBV28 and TRBJ2-7, with D perhaps TRBD1 (6 bases). V was trimmed by 2 bases and J by 2 bases, leaving 16 bases between them. There are 16 residues in the CDR3. Looked up from germline, CDR1 is MDHEN and CDR2 is SYDVKM. In nucleotides, the CDR3 is TGTGCCAGCAGTTTACTGGACGGAGCAGGGGCCTACGAGCAGTACTTC. Translation: CASSLLDGAGAYEQYF.

The chain combines TRBV7-9 with TRBJ1-5, with 7 positions matching TRBD1. The CDR3 extends over 13 amino acids. V was pared by 4 bases and J by 5 bases, with 2 bases of the junction left unmatched. The germline V gene has CDR1 SEHNR and CDR2 FQNEAQ (reference sequence). CDR3 in DNA: TGTGCCAGCAGCTACAGGGGTGATCAGCCCCAGCATTTT. This translates into CASSYRGDQPQHF.

The chain combines TRBV10-3 with TRBJ2-7; maybe TRBD1 (6 bases). Per the germline V gene, CDR1 is ENHRY and CDR2 is SYGVKD. Trimming left V 9 bases short and J 1 base short, with 16 bases between. The CDR3 consists of 14 residues. The CDR3 DNA reads TGTGCCATGTCCCCAGGGGTAGGTTCCTACGAGCAGTACTTC. This encodes CAMSPGVGSYEQYF.

The chain is built from TRBV5-1 and TRBJ2-1, with 13 bases aligning to TRBD2. The V segment lost 0 bases and the J segment 9 bases; nucleotides outside the gene matches: 9. CDR1 and CDR2 from the germline V gene are SGHRS and YFSETQ. The CDR3 is made up of 17 amino acids. CDR3 in DNA: TGCGCCAGCAGCTTGGCCGCACTAGCGGGAGGGGCCGCTGAGCAGTTCTTC. Protein sequence: CASSLAALAGGAAEQFF.

The chain couples TRBV10-3 to TRBJ2-1, with D perhaps matching TRBD1 (6 bases). CDR3 length equals 15 residues. The germline V and J ends were trimmed by 4 bases and 0 bases, with 10 bases remaining between them. Germline values: CDR1 ENHRY, CDR2 SYGVKD. The CDR3: CAISGTGSSYNEQFF. In DNA, the CDR3 is TGTGCCATCAGTGGTACAGGGAGCTCCTACAATGAGCAGTTCTTC.

This sequence joins TRBV7-9 and TRBJ2-2; D perhaps matches TRBD1 (5 bases). The V gene lost 2 bases and the J gene lost 3 bases, with 13 bases spanning the gap. Germline assignment: CDR1 SEHNR and CDR2 FQNEAQ (reference sequence). CDR3 length: 16 residues. CDR3 protein: CASSLWAGSYTGELFF. CDR3 coding DNA: TGTGCCAGCAGCTTATGGGCAGGGTCGTACACCGGGGAGCTGTTTTTT.

The chain employs TRBV7-2 and TRBJ2-7; D gene uncertain. Germline values: CDR1 SGHTA, CDR2 FQGNSA. CDR3 size: 12 residues. With 6 bases removed from V and 6 bases from J, the gap between germline ends came to 12 bases. The CDR3 sequence: CASSSKIREQYF. DNA of the CDR3: TGTGCCAGCAGTTCGAAAATTCGCGAGCAGTACTTC.

In the case of this clone: Other DNA sequences in this specimen translate into the identical CDR3. The CDR3 DNA reads as TGTGCCAGCAGCCCGAGCACAGATACGCAGTATTTT. Translated: CASSPSTDTQYF. J is TRBJ2-3 and V is TRBV7-2, with D unresolved. The germline V and J ends were trimmed by 5 bases and 0 bases, with 3 bases remaining between them. The V gene's germline CDR1 is SGHTA and CDR2 FQGNSA. The CDR3 is made up of 12 amino acids.

Here the CDR3 reads CASSLSDIQYF. The CDR3 DNA reads as TGCGCCAGCAGCTTGAGCGACATTCAGTACTTC. V gene TRBV5-1 combines with J gene TRBJ2-4; D uncertain. The CDR3 contains 11 residues. Trimming removed 1 base at V and 8 bases at J, with 4 bases between. Looked up from germline, CDR1 is SGHRS and CDR2 is YFSETQ.

The chain has TRBV14 and TRBJ1-2; 7 bases are shared with TRBD1. V shed 4 bases and J 2 bases; nucleotides not matched to a gene: 4. This CDR3 spans 14 amino acids. Germline CDR1 and CDR2: SGHDN and FVKESK. The CDR3 loop reads CASSPGTANYGYTF. In DNA, the CDR3 is TGTGCCAGCAGCCCTGGGACAGCGAACTATGGCTACACCTTC. The whole variable domain, remainder taken from reference TRBV14 and TRBJ1-2, is EAGVTQFPSHSVIEKGQTVTLRCDPISGHDNLYWYRRVMGKEIKFLLHFVKESKQDESGMPNNRFLAERTGGTYSTLKVQPAELEDSGVYFCASSPGTANYGYTFGSGTRLTVV.

The rearrangement uses TRBV6-1 and TRBJ2-3; no firm D call. CDR1 is MNHNS, CDR2 SASEGT, per germline. The V and J ends lost 6 bases and 7 bases respectively, with 11 bases between them. The CDR3 is 12 residues long. This chain's CDR3 is CASRTRGNTQYF. The DNA of the CDR3 is TGTGCCAGCAGGACCCGCGGTAATACGCAGTATTTT.